This T cell receptor (beta chain) originates from a study of blood T cell repertoires in COVID-19. The wider study: The cDNA or gDNA used as material had been derived from T cells, B-cell-depleted T cells, or PBMCs.

Clones were read by immunoSEQ multiplex PCR, and TCRdb kept only the in-frame ones, dropping some. The sample holds around 480,000 clones, around 88% seen once. This receptor was identified in a woman in her fifties or sixties with COVID-19, enrolled during active disease. The source material was peripheral blood.

This CDR3 is CASRDSMNTEAFF. The CDR3 DNA is TGTGCCAGCAGGGACAGCATGAACACTGAAGCTTTCTTT. V is TRBV6-1 and J is TRBJ1-1; perhaps TRBD1 as D (6 bases). Trimming shortened V by 6 bases and J by 0 bases, and 8 bases separated the two germline ends. The CDR3 is made up of 13 amino acids. CDR1 is MNHNS and CDR2 is SASEGT in the germline V gene.